The sequence of this T cell receptor (beta chain) was determined in a study of T cell changes during pregnancy in multiple sclerosis. Trimming shortened V by 5 bases and J by 7 bases, and 13 bases separated the two germline ends. The CDR3 is 12 amino acids. CDR1 and CDR2 (germline): SGHRS, YFSETQ. The method was immunoSEQ multiplex PCR; TCRdb's version includes in-frame clones alone and lacks a portion of them. Here the sample spans roughly 80,000 clones, 89% being singletons. The sequence came from a female donor with multiple sclerosis, enrolled in a pregnancy study. Specimen: peripheral blood, collected before pregnancy. The V and J genes are TRBV5-1 and TRBJ2-7, with D possibly matching TRBD1 (6 bases). The CDR3 DNA follows: TGCGCCAGCAGACCCGAGGGGGTAGAGCAGTACTTC. It is translated as CASRPEGVEQYF.